Listed here are 17 T cell receptor beta chains from one sample, sequenced in a study of blood T cell repertoires in COVID-19. Data came from immunoSEQ multiplex PCR; TCRdb stores just in-frame clones and leaves some out. Of 130,000 to 150,000 clones listed, roughly nine tenths are singletons. The sequencing sample was made of peripheral blood. The receptors derive from a woman aged 60-75 years with active COVID-19.

V usage is TRBV7-9 and J usage is TRBJ2-5, with TRBD2 identical over 8 bases. The CDR3 spans 17 residues. V lost 5 bases to trimming and J lost 4 bases; unmatched junction nucleotides: 15. The germline V gene encodes CDR1 SEHNR and CDR2 FQNEAQ (reference sequence). The CDR3 region is CASSPLRGVEERETQYF. The DNA of the CDR3 is TGTGCCAGCAGCCCCCTGCGGGGGGTTGAAGAAAGAGAGACCCAGTACTTC.

This clone was seen once. V usage is TRBV7-6 and J usage is TRBJ2-3, with no clear D. The V gene lost 0 bases and the J gene lost 0 bases, with 13 bases spanning the gap. Germline CDR1 is SGHVS and CDR2 is FNYEAQ. The CDR3 extends over 17 amino acids. The CDR3 region is CASSLARPSLSTDTQYF. CDR3 nucleotides: TGTGCCAGCAGCTTAGCGCGTCCGTCGCTTAGCACAGATACGCAGTATTTT.

This sequence joins TRBV27 and TRBJ1-1; D is unclear. Per germline, CDR1 MNHEY and CDR2 SMNVEV (reference sequence). V was clipped by 4 bases and J by 8 bases, with 14 bases between them. CDR3 length equals 13 residues. This CDR3 reads CASSSARGGEAFF. CDR3 nucleotide sequence: TGTGCCAGCAGTTCAGCCCGGGGTGGGGAAGCTTTCTTT.

The chain links TRBV2 to TRBJ2-3, with D perhaps matching TRBD2 (6 bases). The CDR3 totals 13 residues. Germline CDR1 is SNHLY and CDR2 is FYNNEI. The germline V and J ends were trimmed by 6 bases and 4 bases, with 11 bases remaining between them. DNA of the CDR3: TGTGCCAGCAGCGCACTAGCCCCAGATACGCAGTATTTT. As protein: CASSALAPDTQYF.

The chain carries TRBV4-1 and TRBJ2-5; 13 bases line up with TRBD2. Germline-derived CDR1 and CDR2 are MGHRA and YSYEKL. The CDR3 loop spans 16 amino acids. Trimming removed 4 bases from V and 2 bases from J; junction bases left unmatched: 4. This CDR3 is CASSRGLAGLQETQYF. In nucleotides, the CDR3 is TGCGCCAGCAGCCGGGGACTAGCGGGGCTGCAAGAGACCCAGTACTTC.

The chain is built from TRBV28 and TRBJ1-2, with TRBD1 matching over 7 bases. Germline V gives CDR1 MDHEN, CDR2 SYDVKM. J gave up 5 bases and V 2 bases, and 11 bases lay outside the gene matches. The CDR3 totals 16 residues. In DNA, the CDR3 is TGTGCCAGCAGTTTACCGGGGACAGAAAGGGGGTATGGCTACACCTTC. Its translation: CASSLPGTERGYGYTF.

The V gene is TRBV28, the J gene TRBJ1-6; D gene uncertain. The germline V gene encodes CDR1 MDHEN and CDR2 SYDVKM. CDR3 size: 16 residues. Trimming left V 7 bases short and J 4 bases short, with 17 bases between. This CDR3 is CASTGKQLRYNSPLHF. CDR3 nucleotides: TGTGCCAGCACCGGTAAACAGCTCCGTTATAATTCACCCCTCCACTTT.

The chain uses TRBV7-8 and TRBJ1-1; 9 bases align to TRBD1. V trimming: 2 bases; J trimming: 3 bases; junction bases outside the gene matches: 7. The CDR3 is made up of 16 amino acids. From germline, CDR1 is SGHVS and CDR2 FQNEAQ. CDR3 coding DNA: TGTGCCAGCAGCTTAACATACAGGGGGCGCGACACTGAAGCTTTCTTT. Amino acid sequence: CASSLTYRGRDTEAFF.

The CDR3 DNA follows: TGTGCCAGCAGTTTATGGGGCGGGAGCAGCGACGAGCAGTACTTC. Translation: CASSLWGGSSDEQYF. V is TRBV27 and J is TRBJ2-7, with 7 nucleotides matching TRBD2. Trimming at V came to 1 base and at J to 5 bases, leaving 8 bases not matched to a gene. The CDR3 totals 15 residues. Germline V lookup: CDR1 MNHEY, CDR2 SMNVEV (reference sequence).

The chain has TRBV5-1 and TRBJ2-2; 7 bases map to TRBD2. V dropped 2 bases and J dropped 0; count of bases not matched to a gene: 10. From germline, CDR1 is SGHRS and CDR2 YFSETQ. The CDR3 consists of 18 residues. CDR3 sequence (DNA): TGCGCCAGCAGCTTCTGGGTAGCGGGCGCCTCGAACACCGGGGAGCTGTTTTTT. Its protein is CASSFWVAGASNTGELFF.

The chain couples TRBV4-1 to TRBJ2-3, with D unresolved. The V end lost 3 bases, the J end lost 3 bases, and 7 bases lay between the germline ends. There are 13 residues in the CDR3. The germline V gene has CDR1 MGHRA and CDR2 YSYEKL. The DNA for the CDR3 is TGCGCCAGCAGCCACCCAGCGACAGATACGCAGTATTTT. This translates into CASSHPATDTQYF.

The rearrangement links TRBV4-1 to TRBJ1-5; D possibly corresponds to TRBD1 (5 bases). Germline V gene data show CDR1 as MGHRA and CDR2 as YSYEKL. The CDR3 sequence is 17 residues long. V lost 2 bases, J lost 0 bases, and 14 bases lay in between. The CDR3 DNA reads as TGCGCCAGCAGCCAAAGCGACGGGCAGGGTAGCAATCAGCCCCAGCATTTT. Its translation: CASSQSDGQGSNQPQHF.

This chain links TRBV3-1 (or the pseudogene TRBV3-2) with TRBJ2-1; possible D gene TRBD2, 6 bases. CDR1 and CDR2 (germline): LGHDT, YNNKEL (reference sequence). The CDR3 loop spans 23 amino acids. V was shortened by 2 bases and J by 0 bases, with 32 bases between the two germline ends. CDR3 nucleotides: TGTGCCAGCAGCCAAAGGGGAGGTAGTAGCGGTTATCCTTGGGGTAGCTCCTACAATGAGCAGTTCTTC. It codes for CASSQRGGSSGYPWGSSYNEQFF.

The chain combines TRBV30 with TRBJ2-7, with D perhaps matching TRBD2 (5 bases). The ends were cut back, 1 base at V and 4 bases at J, with 14 bases in the middle. CDR3 length: 14 amino acids. Per the germline V gene, CDR1 is GTSNPN and CDR2 is SVGIG (reference sequence). CDR3: CAWSAGLGGYEQYF. In DNA, the CDR3 is TGTGCCTGGAGTGCCGGGCTGGGCGGGTACGAGCAGTACTTC.

This rearrangement joins TRBV7-2 to TRBJ2-7, with D possibly matching TRBD2 (6 bases). CDR1 is SGHTA and CDR2 is FQGNSA in the germline V gene. The CDR3 is made up of 16 amino acids. The V and J ends lost 1 base and 2 bases respectively, with 15 bases between them. The CDR3 nucleotides are TGTGCCAGCAGCTTAGTGCGGGGCATGGGAACCTACGAGCAGTACTTC. It translates to CASSLVRGMGTYEQYF.

A single count supports this clone. DNA for the CDR3: TGCAGTGCTAGTCGCATTACTAGAGTCCCCTACAATGAGCAGTTCTTC. This encodes CSASRITRVPYNEQFF. The genes are TRBV20-1 and TRBJ2-1; D is possibly TRBD2 (5 bases). The germline V gene encodes CDR1 DFQATT and CDR2 SNEGSKA (reference sequence). The germline V and J ends were trimmed by 3 bases and 2 bases, with 17 bases remaining between them. The CDR3 is made up of 16 amino acids.

As to this clone: The junction and the germline gene differ at one end; a read error may be behind it. This rearrangement joins TRBV4-2 to TRBJ1-4; TRBD1 matches 8 bases. The CDR3 totals 14 residues. The germline CDR1 and CDR2 sequences are LGHNA and YNFKEQ. The chain's CDR3 is CASSQERWDRTLVF. The CDR3 DNA reads as TGTGCCAGCAGCCAAGAACGTTGGGACAGGACGCTAGTTTTT.